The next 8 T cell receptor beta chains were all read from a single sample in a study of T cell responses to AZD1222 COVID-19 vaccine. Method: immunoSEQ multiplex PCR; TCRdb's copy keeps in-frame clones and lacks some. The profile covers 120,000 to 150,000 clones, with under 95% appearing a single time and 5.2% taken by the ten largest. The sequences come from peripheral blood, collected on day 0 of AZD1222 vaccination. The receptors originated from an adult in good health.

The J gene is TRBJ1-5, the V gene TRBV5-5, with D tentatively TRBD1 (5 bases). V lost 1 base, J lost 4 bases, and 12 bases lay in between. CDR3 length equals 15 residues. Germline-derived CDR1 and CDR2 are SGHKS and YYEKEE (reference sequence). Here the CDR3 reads CASSLTGIANQPQHF. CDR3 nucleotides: TGTGCCAGCAGCTTGACAGGTATAGCAAATCAGCCCCAGCATTTT.

CDR3 sequence reads: CASSYAGTGNTIYF. For the CDR3, the DNA is TGTGCCAGCAGTTACGCCGGGACAGGCAACACCATATATTTT. The chain links TRBV6-5 to TRBJ1-3, with TRBD1 matching 8 bases. Unmatched junction bases numbered 4, after V lost 2 bases and J lost 7 bases. The CDR3 runs to 14 residues. CDR1 is MNHEY, CDR2 SVGAGI, per germline.

DNA of the CDR3: TGCAGCGTTGATAGAGGCGGGAGCGGCACAGATACGCAGTATTTT. As protein: CSVDRGGSGTDTQYF. The V gene is TRBV29-1, the J gene TRBJ2-3, with TRBD2 matching over 7 bases. This CDR3 is built from 15 residues. Germline loops: CDR1 SQVTM, CDR2 ANQGSEA. V was clipped by 3 bases and J by 1 base; unmatched bases: 7.

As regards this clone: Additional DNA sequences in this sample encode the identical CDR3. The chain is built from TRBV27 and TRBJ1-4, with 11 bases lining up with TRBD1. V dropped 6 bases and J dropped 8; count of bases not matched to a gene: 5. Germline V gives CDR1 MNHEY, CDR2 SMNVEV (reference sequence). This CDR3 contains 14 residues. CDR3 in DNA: TGTGCCAGCAGCTTCGGGACAGGGGGAGAAAAACTGTTTTTT. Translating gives CASSFGTGGEKLFF. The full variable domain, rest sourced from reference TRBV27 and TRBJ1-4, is EAQVTQNPRYLITVTGKKLTVTCSQNMNHEYMSWYRQDPGLGLRQIYYSMNVEVTDKGDVPEGYKVSRKEKRNFPLILESPSPNQTSLYFCASSFGTGGEKLFFGSGTQLSVL.

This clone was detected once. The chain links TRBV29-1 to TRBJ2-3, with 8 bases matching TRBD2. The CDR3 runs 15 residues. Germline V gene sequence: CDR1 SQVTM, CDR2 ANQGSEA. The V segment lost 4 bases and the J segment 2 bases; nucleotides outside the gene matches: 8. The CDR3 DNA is TGCAGCGTTGGGAAGATAGCGGGACCCACAGATACGCAGTATTTT. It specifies CSVGKIAGPTDTQYF.

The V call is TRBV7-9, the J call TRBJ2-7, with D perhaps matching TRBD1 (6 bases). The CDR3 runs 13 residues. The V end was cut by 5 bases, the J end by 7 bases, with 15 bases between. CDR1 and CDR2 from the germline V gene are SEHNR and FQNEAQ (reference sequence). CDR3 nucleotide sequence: TGTGCCAGCAGCCCACGTACAGGGTGGGAGCAGTACTTC. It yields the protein CASSPRTGWEQYF.

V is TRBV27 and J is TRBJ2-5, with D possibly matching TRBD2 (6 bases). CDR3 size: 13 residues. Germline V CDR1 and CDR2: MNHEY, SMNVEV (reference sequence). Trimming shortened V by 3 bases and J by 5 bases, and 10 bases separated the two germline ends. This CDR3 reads CASSFRGGETQYF. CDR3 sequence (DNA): TGTGCCAGCAGTTTCCGGGGAGGTGAGACCCAGTACTTC.

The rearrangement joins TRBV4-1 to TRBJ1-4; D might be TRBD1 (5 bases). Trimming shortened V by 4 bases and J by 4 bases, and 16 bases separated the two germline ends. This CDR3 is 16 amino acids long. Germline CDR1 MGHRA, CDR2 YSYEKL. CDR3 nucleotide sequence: TGCGCCAGCAGCCTCACAAGGAGGGGAGATAATGAAAAACTGTTTTTT. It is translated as CASSLTRRGDNEKLFF.